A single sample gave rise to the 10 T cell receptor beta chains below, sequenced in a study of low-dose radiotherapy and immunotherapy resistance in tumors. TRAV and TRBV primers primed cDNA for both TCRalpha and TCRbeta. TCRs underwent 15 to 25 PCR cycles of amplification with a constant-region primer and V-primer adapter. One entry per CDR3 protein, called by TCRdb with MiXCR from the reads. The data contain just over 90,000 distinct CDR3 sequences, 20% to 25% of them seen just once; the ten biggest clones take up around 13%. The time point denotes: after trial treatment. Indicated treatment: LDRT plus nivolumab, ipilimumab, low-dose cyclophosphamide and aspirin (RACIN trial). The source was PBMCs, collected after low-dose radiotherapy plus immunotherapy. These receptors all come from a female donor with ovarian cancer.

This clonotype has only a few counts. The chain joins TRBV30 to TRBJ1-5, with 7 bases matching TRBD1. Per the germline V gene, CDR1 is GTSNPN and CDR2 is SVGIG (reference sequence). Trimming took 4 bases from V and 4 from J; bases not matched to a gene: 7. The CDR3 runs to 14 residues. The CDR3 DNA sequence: TGTGCCTGGAACGGGACAGCAGCAAATCAGCCCCAGCATTTT. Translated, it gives CAWNGTAANQPQHF.

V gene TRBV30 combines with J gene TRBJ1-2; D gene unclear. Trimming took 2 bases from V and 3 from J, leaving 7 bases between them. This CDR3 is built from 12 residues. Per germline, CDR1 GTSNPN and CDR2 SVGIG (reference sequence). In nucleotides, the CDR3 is TGTGCCTGGAGTAGAGAGGACTATGGCTACACCTTC. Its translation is CAWSREDYGYTF.

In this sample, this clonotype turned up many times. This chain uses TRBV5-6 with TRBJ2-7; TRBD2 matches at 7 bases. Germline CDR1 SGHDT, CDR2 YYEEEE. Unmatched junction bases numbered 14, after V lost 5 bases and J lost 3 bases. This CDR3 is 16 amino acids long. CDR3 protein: CASSRPVGGRFYEQYF. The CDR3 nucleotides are TGTGCCAGCAGTCGCCCGGTGGGCGGGAGATTCTACGAGCAGTACTTC.

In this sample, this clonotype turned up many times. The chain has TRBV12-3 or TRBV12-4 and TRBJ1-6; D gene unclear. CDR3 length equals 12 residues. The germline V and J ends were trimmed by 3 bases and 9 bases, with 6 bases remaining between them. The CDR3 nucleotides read TGTGCCAGCAGTTTCTCTGGTTCACCCCTCCACTTT. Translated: CASSFSGSPLHF.

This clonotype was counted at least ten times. CDR3 in amino acids: CASSLPAGGSLVTFF. The DNA for the CDR3 is TGTGCCAGTAGTCTCCCCGCAGGGGGCAGTTTGGTGACTTTCTTT. The chain uses TRBV19 and TRBJ1-1; 8 bases agree with TRBD1. CDR1 is LNHDA, CDR2 SQIVND, per germline (reference sequence). The V and J ends lost 5 bases and 12 bases, in that order; junction bases with no gene match: 17. The CDR3 length is 15 residues. The whole variable domain, remainder taken from reference TRBV19 and TRBJ1-1, is DGGITQSPKYLFRKEGQNVTLSCEQNLNHDAMYWYRQDPGQGLRLIYYSQIVNDFQKGDIAEGYSVSREKKESFPLTVTSAQKNPTAFYLCASSLPAGGSLVTFFGQGTRLTVV.

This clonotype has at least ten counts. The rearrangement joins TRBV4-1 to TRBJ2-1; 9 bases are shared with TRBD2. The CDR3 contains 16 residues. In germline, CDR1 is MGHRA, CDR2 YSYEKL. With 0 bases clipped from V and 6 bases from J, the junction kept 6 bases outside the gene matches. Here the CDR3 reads CASSQEGTSWSNEQFF. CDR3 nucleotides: TGCGCCAGCAGCCAAGAAGGGACTAGCTGGTCCAATGAGCAGTTCTTC.

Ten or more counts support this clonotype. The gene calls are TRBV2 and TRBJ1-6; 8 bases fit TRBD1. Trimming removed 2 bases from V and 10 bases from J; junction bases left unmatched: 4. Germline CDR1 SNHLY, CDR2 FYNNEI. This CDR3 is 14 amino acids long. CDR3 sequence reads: CASSEQGAPSPLHF. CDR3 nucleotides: TGTGCCAGCAGTGAACAGGGGGCCCCGTCACCCCTCCACTTT.

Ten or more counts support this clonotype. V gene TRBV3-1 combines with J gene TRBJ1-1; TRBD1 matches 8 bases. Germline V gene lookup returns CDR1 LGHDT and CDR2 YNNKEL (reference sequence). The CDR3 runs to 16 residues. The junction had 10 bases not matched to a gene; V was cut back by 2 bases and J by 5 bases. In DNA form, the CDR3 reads TGTGCCAGCAGCCAATTATTCAGGGGGCGTATTACTGAAGCTTTCTTT. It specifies CASSQLFRGRITEAFF. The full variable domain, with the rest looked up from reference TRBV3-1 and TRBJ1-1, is DTAVSQTPKYLVTQMGNDKSIKCEQNLGHDTMYWYKQDSKKFLKIMFSYNNKELIINETVPNRFSPKSPDKAHLNLHINSLELGDSAVYFCASSQLFRGRITEAFFGQGTRLTVV.

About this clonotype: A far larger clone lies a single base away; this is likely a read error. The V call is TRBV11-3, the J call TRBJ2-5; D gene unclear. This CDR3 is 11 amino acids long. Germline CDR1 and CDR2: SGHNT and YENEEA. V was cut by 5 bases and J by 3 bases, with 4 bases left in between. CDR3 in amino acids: CASSPKETQYF. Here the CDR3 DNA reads TGTGCCAGCAGCCCTAAAGAGACCCAGTACTTC.

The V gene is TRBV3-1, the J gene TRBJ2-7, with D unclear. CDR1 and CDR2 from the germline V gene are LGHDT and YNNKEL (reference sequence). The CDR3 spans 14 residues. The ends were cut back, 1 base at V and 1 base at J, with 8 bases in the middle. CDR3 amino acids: CASSQGRLSYEQYF. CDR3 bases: TGTGCCAGCAGCCAAGGACGGTTATCCTACGAGCAGTACTTC.